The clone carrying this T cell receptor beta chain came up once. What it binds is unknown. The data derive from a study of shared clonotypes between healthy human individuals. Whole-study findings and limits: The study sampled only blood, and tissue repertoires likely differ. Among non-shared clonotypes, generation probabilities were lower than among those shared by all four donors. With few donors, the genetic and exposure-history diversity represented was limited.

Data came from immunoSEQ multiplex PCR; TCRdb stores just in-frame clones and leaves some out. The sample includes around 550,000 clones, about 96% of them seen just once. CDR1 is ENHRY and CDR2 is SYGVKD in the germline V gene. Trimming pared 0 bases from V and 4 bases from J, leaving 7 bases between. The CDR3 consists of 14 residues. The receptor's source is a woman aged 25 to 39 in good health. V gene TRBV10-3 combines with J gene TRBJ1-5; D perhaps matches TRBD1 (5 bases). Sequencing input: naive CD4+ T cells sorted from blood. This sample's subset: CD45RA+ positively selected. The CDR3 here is CAISESEGNQPQHF. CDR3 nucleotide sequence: TGTGCCATCAGTGAGTCTGAGGGGAATCAGCCCCAGCATTTT.